This T cell receptor (beta chain) was obtained from a study of blood T cell repertoires in COVID-19. Background on the study: The study drew acute and convalescent COVID-19 samples from the United States, Italy and Spain.

This clone was recorded only once. This table comes from immunoSEQ multiplex PCR, and its TCRdb copy is limited to in-frame clones, with some not included. The sample gives over 85,000 clones, around 90% of which show up once; roughly 15% is in the top ten. The CDR3 is 15 amino acids. J lost 2 bases, V lost 0 bases, and 1 base had no gene match. Germline V gives CDR1 SGDLS, CDR2 YYNGEE. V usage is TRBV9 and J usage is TRBJ1-5; the match to TRBD1 covers 8 bases. The specimen sequenced was peripheral blood. The sequence derives from a male donor with acute or convalescent COVID-19. CDR3 nucleotide sequence: TGTGCCAGCAGCGTAGAGGACAGGGGCAATCAGCCCCAGCATTTT. Protein sequence: CASSVEDRGNQPQHF.